The source of this T cell receptor beta chain is a study of blood T cell repertoires in COVID-19. For the study at large: Whether acute or convalescent, the COVID-19 samples came from the United States, Italy and Spain. PBMCs, B-cell-depleted T cells, or T cells provided the cDNA or gDNA that made up the material.

Germline CDR1 reads SGHRS; CDR2 reads YFSETQ. This CDR3 region has 15 residues. V gave up 3 bases and J gave up 0 bases; unmatched junction bases: 5. Per the original methods: Estimated nucleated cell counts came from reference gene primer amplification. Profiled with immunoSEQ multiplex PCR; TCRdb holds only in-frame clones, not every one. V, J and clone size are those of that table, while D and trimming were read from the DNA. The table has about 210,000 clones, over 70% seen once. Sequencing was performed on peripheral blood. The chain combines TRBV5-1 with TRBJ2-5, with 7 bases identical to TRBD1. This TCR was recovered from a woman between 65 and 79 years old with acute or convalescent COVID-19. CDR3 sequence (DNA): TGCGCCAGCAGCTCCACGGGACAGAACCAAGAGACCCAGTACTTC. It specifies CASSSTGQNQETQYF.